This T cell receptor (beta chain) stems from a study of shared T cell receptors in the human thymus. V was pared by 0 bases and J by 1 base, with 10 bases of the junction left unmatched. The V gene's germline CDR1 is LGHNA and CDR2 YSLEER. CDR3 length equals 18 residues. TCRdb's table, derived via immunoSEQ multiplex PCR, lists solely in-frame clones and lacks some. The sample records under 850,000 clones, approximately 87% being singletons. These records were also assigned to another study, of human thymus T cells.

This chain uses TRBV4-3 with TRBJ1-1, with TRBD1 matching over 8 bases. The clonotype originates from a boy younger than two with a congenital heart defect. The sequenced material came from thymocytes. This CDR3 is CASSQDFWGQVTNTEAFF. The CDR3 DNA sequence: TGCGCCAGCAGCCAAGATTTTTGGGGACAGGTTACGAACACTGAAGCTTTCTTT.